Below are 14 T cell receptor beta chains sequenced from a single sample in a study of PD-L1 blockade in urothelial cancer. The repertoire was sequenced with immunoSEQ multiplex PCR; TCRdb's copy has only in-frame clones and lacks some. The sample gives about 130,000 clones, 70% to 85% of which show up once; 2.5% to 3.5% is in the top ten. Documented time point: pretreatment peripheral blood. The sequencing used PBMCs, collected around atezolizumab (anti-PD-L1) treatment. These receptors were collected from a man in his fifties with urothelial cancer.

This clone has a handful of counts. V gene TRBV29-1 combines with J gene TRBJ2-5; D possibly corresponds to TRBD2 (7 bases). Trimming left V 2 bases short and J 4 bases short, with 8 bases between. Germline V gene lookup returns CDR1 SQVTM and CDR2 ANQGSEA. The CDR3 runs 12 residues. CDR3 sequence: CSVERGAETQYF. CDR3 nucleotides: TGCAGCGTTGAACGGGGGGCAGAGACCCAGTACTTC.

The genes are TRBV25-1 and TRBJ2-1; D possibly corresponds to TRBD1 (7 bases). Trimming took 2 bases from V and 8 from J, leaving 16 bases between them. Germline loops: CDR1 MGHDK, CDR2 SYGVNS. CDR3 size: 15 residues. The CDR3 is CASSEQGGGVDEQFF. The DNA of the CDR3 is TGTGCCAGCAGTGAACAGGGGGGCGGGGTCGATGAGCAGTTCTTC.

J is TRBJ2-2 and V is TRBV28; no reliable D call. Germline lookup yields CDR1 MDHEN and CDR2 SYDVKM. V was pared by 4 bases and J by 5 bases, with 11 bases between. CDR3 length equals 14 residues. The CDR3 nucleotides read TGTGCCAGCAGTTCATCCCCCGGGACCGGGGAGCTGTTTTTT. Its protein is CASSSSPGTGELFF. Full variable domain (rest looked up from reference TRBV28 and TRBJ2-2): DVKVTQSSRYLVKRTGEKVFLECVQDMDHENMFWYRQDPGLGLRLIYFSYDVKMKEKGDIPEGYSVSREKKERFSLILESASTNQTSMYLCASSSSPGTGELFFGEGSRLTVL.

The CDR3 DNA reads TGTGCCAGCAGCCCTTTGACTATGTCTGCTGAGCAGTTCTTC. Translated, it gives CASSPLTMSAEQFF. The chain recombines TRBV11-2 with TRBJ2-1; maybe TRBD2 (5 bases). Trimming took 5 bases from V and 9 from J, leaving 17 bases between them. The CDR3 spans 14 residues. Germline V gives CDR1 SGHAT, CDR2 FQNNGV.

The rearrangement links TRBV7-2 to TRBJ2-7; a weak D match, TRBD2 (5 bases). Germline-derived CDR1 and CDR2 are SGHTA and FQGNSA. Trimming left V 2 bases short and J 3 bases short, with 14 bases between. The CDR3 spans 15 residues. The CDR3 here is CASSLRPGTDYEQYF. Here the CDR3 DNA reads TGTGCCAGCAGCTTAAGGCCGGGAACAGACTACGAGCAGTACTTC.

The CDR3 here is CASQGTGAFGYTF. CDR3 sequence (DNA): TGTGCCTCACAGGGGACAGGGGCGTTTGGCTACACCTTC. The V and J genes are TRBV28 and TRBJ1-2; 10 bases fit TRBD1. The CDR3 extends over 13 amino acids. V lost 11 bases to trimming and J lost 7 bases; unmatched junction nucleotides: 10. CDR1 is MDHEN, CDR2 SYDVKM, per germline.

This clone was seen just once. The chain carries TRBV6-6 and TRBJ2-7, with 10 bases fitting TRBD2. V shed 6 bases, J shed 5 bases, and the junction held 10 bases outside the gene matches. The CDR3 is 15 amino acids. CDR1 and CDR2 from the germline V gene are MNHNY and SVGAGI (reference sequence). The CDR3 reads CASRTSGKSGHEQYF. The DNA for the CDR3 is TGTGCCAGCAGAACTAGCGGGAAGTCGGGCCACGAGCAGTACTTC.

The J gene is TRBJ2-7, the V gene TRBV6-5; 12 nucleotides line up with TRBD2. This CDR3 has 14 amino acids. CDR1 MNHEY and CDR2 SVGAGI come from the germline V gene. V shed 6 bases and J 6 bases; nucleotides not matched to a gene: 6. The DNA for the CDR3 is TGTGCCAGCAGGAAACTAGCGGGAGGAGCCGAGCAGTACTTC. Translation: CASRKLAGGAEQYF.

This chain links TRBV28 with TRBJ1-6, with a tentative D call TRBD1 (5 bases). Germline assignment: CDR1 MDHEN and CDR2 SYDVKM. The ends were cut back, 2 bases at V and 10 bases at J, with 12 bases in the middle. The CDR3 totals 14 residues. The CDR3 loop reads CASSLRGNDSPLHF. CDR3 DNA sequence: TGTGCCAGCAGTTTAAGGGGAAATGACTCACCCCTCCACTTT.

The chain's CDR3 is CSGAADPYEQYF. CDR3 nucleotides: TGCAGCGGTGCCGCGGATCCTTACGAGCAGTACTTC. V gene TRBV29-1 combines with J gene TRBJ2-7; D gene uncertain. Germline V lookup: CDR1 SQVTM, CDR2 ANQGSEA. The V end was cut by 7 bases, the J end by 4 bases, with 14 bases between. The CDR3 consists of 12 residues.

V usage is TRBV5-1 and J usage is TRBJ1-1; 9 positions agree with TRBD1. Trimming at V came to 2 bases and at J to 3 bases, leaving 5 bases not matched to a gene. CDR3 size: 15 residues. CDR1 SGHRS and CDR2 YFSETQ come from the germline V gene. The CDR3 DNA reads as TGCGCCAGCAGCTTCGTCGGGACAGGGCACACTGAAGCTTTCTTT. Protein product: CASSFVGTGHTEAFF.

The rearrangement joins TRBV7-9 to TRBJ2-5; no firm D call. Germline values: CDR1 SEHNR, CDR2 FQNEAQ (reference sequence). Trimming pared 5 bases from V and 4 bases from J, leaving 14 bases between. This CDR3 is built from 14 residues. For the CDR3, the DNA is TGTGCCAGCAGCGCGATCCAAGCTCGAGAGACCCAGTACTTC. It specifies CASSAIQARETQYF.

The V gene is TRBV6-5, the J gene TRBJ2-3; TRBD2 matches 8 bases. Trimming removed 6 bases from V and 6 bases from J; junction bases left unmatched: 11. The CDR3 loop spans 15 amino acids. CDR1 MNHEY and CDR2 SVGAGI come from the germline V gene. CDR3 protein: CASRILSGVPDTQYF. The CDR3 nucleotides are TGTGCCAGCAGGATCCTTAGCGGGGTCCCGGATACGCAGTATTTT.

The chain has TRBV4-2 and TRBJ2-5; a weak D match, TRBD2 (6 bases). CDR1 and CDR2 (germline): LGHNA, YNFKEQ. V lost 4 bases and J lost 4, with 13 bases in between. CDR3 size: 14 residues. CDR3: CASSPNGGSETQYF. CDR3 DNA: TGTGCCAGCAGCCCCAACGGAGGGTCAGAGACCCAGTACTTC.